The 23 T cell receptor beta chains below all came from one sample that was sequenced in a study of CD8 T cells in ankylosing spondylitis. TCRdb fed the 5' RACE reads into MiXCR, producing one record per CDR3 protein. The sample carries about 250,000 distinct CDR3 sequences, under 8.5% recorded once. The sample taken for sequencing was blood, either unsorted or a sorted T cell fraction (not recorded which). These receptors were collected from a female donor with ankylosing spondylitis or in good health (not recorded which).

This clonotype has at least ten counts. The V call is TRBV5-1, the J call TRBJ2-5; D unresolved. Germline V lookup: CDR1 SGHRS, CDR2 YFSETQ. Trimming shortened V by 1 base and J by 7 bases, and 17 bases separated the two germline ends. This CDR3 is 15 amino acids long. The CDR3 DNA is TGCGCCAGCAGCTTGTTGGAACCCTTGGTCGGGACCCAGTACTTC. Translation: CASSLLEPLVGTQYF.

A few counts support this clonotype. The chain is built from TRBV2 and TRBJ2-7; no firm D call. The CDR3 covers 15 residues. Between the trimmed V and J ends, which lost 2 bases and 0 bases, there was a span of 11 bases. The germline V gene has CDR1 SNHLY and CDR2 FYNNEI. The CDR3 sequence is CASSESRTSSYEQYF. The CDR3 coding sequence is TGTGCCAGCAGTGAATCGCGGACCAGCTCCTACGAGCAGTACTTC. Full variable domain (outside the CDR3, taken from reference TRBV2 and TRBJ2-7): EPEVTQTPSHQVTQMGQEVILRCVPISNHLYFYWYRQILGQKVEFLVSFYNNEISEKSEIFDDQFSVERPDGSNFTLKIRSTKLEDSAMYFCASSESRTSSYEQYFGPGTRLTVT.

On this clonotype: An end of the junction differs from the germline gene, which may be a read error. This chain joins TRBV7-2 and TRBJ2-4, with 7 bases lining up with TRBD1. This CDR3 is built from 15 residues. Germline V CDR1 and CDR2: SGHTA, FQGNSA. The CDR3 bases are TGTGCCAGCAGCTTAGCCGGGACAGCCCAAAACATTCAGTACTTC. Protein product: CASSLAGTAQNIQYF.

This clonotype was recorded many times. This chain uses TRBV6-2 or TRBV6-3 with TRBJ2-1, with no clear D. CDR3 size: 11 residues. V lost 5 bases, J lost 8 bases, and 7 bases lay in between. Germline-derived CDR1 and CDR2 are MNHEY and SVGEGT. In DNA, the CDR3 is TGTGCCAGCAGTCGTAGAGATGAGCAGTTCTTC. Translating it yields CASSRRDEQFF.

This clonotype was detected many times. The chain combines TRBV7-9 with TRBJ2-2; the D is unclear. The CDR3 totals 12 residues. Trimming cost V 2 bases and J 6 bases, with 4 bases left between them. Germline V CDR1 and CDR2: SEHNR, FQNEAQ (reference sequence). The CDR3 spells CASSLSAGELFF. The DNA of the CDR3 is TGTGCCAGCAGCTTATCTGCCGGGGAGCTGTTTTTT. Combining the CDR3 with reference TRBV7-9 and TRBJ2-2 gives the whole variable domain DTGVSQNPRHKITKRGQNVTFRCDPISEHNRLYWYRQTLGQGPEFLTYFQNEAQLEKSRLLSDRFSAERPKGSFSTLEIQRTEQGDSAMYLCASSLSAGELFFGEGSRLTVL.

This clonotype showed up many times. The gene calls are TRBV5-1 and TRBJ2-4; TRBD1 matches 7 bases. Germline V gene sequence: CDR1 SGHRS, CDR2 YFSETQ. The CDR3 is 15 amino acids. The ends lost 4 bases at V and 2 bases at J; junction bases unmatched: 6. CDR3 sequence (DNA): TGCGCCAGCAGCCGCTACAGGGGTTCCAAAAACATTCAGTACTTC. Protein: CASSRYRGSKNIQYF.

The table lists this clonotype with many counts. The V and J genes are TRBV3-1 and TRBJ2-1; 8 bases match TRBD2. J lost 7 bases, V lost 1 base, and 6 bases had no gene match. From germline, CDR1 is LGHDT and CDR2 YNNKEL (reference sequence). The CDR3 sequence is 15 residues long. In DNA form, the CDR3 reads TGTGCCAGCAGCCAAGGTAGCGGGATGGGTAATGAGCAGTTCTTC. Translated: CASSQGSGMGNEQFF.

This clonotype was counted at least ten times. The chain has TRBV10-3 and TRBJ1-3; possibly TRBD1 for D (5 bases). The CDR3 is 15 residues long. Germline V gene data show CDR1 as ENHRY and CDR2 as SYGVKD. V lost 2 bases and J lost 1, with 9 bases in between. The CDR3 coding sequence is TGTGCCATCAGTGAGGGGGGGATATCTGGAAACACCATATATTTT. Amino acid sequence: CAISEGGISGNTIYF.

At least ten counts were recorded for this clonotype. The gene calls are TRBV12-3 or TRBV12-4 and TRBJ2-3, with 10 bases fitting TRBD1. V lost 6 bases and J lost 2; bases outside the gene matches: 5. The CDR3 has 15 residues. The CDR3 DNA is TGTGCCAGCAGACCCGGGACAGGGGACACAGATACGCAGTATTTT. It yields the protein CASRPGTGDTDTQYF.

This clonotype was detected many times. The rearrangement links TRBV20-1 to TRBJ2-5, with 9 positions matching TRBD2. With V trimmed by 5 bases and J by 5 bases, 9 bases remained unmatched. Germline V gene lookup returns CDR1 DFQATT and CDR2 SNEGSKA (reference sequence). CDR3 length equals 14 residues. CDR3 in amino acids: CSAAFAGGYETQYF. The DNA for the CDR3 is TGCAGTGCTGCCTTCGCGGGAGGGTACGAGACCCAGTACTTC.

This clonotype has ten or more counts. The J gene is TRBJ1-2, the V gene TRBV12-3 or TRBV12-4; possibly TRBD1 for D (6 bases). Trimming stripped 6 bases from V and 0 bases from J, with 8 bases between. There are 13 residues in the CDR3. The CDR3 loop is CASSPGANYGYTF. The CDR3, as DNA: TGTGCCAGCAGCCCAGGGGCTAACTATGGCTACACCTTC.

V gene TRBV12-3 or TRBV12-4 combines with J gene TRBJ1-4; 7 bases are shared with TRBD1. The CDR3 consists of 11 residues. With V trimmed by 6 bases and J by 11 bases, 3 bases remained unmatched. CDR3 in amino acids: CASSNRGKLFF. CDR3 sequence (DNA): TGTGCCAGCAGCAACAGGGGTAAACTGTTTTTT.

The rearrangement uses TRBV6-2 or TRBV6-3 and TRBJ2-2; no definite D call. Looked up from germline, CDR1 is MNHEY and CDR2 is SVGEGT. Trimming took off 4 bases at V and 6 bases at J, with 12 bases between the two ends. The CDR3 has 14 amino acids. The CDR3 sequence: CASSSSDQAGELFF. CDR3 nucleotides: TGTGCCAGCAGTTCGAGTGACCAGGCCGGGGAGCTGTTTTTT.

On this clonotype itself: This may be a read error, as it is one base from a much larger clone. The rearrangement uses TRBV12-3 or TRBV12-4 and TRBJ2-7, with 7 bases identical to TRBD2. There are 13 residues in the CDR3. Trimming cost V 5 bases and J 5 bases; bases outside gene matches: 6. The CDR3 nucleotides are TGTGCCAGCAGTGGGGAGGGTACCAACGAGCAGTACTTC. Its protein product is CASSGEGTNEQYF.

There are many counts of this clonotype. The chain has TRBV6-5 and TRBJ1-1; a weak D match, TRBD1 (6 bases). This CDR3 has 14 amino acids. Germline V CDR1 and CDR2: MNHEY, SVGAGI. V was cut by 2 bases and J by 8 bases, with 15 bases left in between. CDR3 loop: CASSYDGGPNEAFF. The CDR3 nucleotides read TGTGCCAGCAGTTACGACGGGGGCCCCAACGAAGCTTTCTTT.

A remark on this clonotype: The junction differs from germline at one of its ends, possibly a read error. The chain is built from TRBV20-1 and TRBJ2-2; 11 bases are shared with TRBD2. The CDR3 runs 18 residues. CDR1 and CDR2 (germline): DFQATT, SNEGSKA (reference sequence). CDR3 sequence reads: CCARDPASGGLGYGELFF. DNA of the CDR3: TGCTGTGCTAGAGATCCGGCTAGCGGGGGGTTAGGATACGGGGAGCTGTTTTTT.

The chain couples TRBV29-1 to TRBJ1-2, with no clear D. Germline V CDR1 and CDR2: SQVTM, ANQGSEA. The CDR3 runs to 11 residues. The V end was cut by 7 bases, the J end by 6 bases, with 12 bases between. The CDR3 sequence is CSGGGVDGYTF. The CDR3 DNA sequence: TGCAGCGGCGGAGGTGTGGATGGCTACACCTTC.

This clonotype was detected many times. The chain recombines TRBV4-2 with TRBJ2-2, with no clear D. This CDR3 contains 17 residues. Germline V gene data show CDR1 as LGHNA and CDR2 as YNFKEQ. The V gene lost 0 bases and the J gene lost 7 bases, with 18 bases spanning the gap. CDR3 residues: CASSQEFGGRTIGELFF. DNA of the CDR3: TGTGCCAGCAGCCAAGAATTCGGCGGAAGGACGATCGGGGAGCTGTTTTTT.

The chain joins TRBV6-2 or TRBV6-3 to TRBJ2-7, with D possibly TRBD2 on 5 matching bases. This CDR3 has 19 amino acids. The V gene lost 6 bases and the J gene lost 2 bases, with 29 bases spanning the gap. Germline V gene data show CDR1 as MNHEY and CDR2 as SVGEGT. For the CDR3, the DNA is TGTGCCAGCAGCCCCCCCGGGCGGGTCGGAGGACGGGTTACCTACGAGCAGTACTTC. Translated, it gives CASSPPGRVGGRVTYEQYF.

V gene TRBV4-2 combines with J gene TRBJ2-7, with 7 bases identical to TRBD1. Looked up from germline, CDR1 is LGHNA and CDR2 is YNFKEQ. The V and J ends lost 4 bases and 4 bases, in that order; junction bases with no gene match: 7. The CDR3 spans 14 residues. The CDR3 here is CASSPGQVPYEQYF. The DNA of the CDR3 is TGTGCCAGCAGCCCTGGACAGGTACCTTACGAGCAGTACTTC.

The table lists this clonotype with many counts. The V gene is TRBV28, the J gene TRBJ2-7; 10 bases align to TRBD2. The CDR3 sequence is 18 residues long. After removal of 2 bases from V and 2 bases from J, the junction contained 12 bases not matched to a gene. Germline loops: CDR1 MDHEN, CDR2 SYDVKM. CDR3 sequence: CASSLNGAGGPDTYEQYF. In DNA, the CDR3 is TGTGCCAGCAGTTTAAATGGAGCGGGAGGGCCCGACACCTACGAGCAGTACTTC.

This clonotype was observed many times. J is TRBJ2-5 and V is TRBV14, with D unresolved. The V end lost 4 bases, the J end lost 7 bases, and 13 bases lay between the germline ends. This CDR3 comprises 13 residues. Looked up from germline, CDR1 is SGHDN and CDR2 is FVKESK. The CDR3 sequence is CASSLGPTWTQYF. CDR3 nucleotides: TGTGCCAGCAGCCTCGGACCTACCTGGACCCAGTACTTC.

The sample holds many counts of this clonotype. CDR3: CATSRDLTRGTGNTIYF. CDR3 nucleotide sequence: TGTGCCACCAGCAGAGATCTTACTAGGGGAACTGGAAACACCATATATTTT. The V and J genes are TRBV15 and TRBJ1-3; possible D gene TRBD1, 5 bases. The CDR3 is 17 amino acids. From germline, CDR1 is LNHNV and CDR2 YYDKDF (reference sequence). The V and J ends lost 0 bases and 2 bases respectively, with 14 bases between them.